The rows below give T cell receptor beta chains drawn from one sample of a study of identical twins. From the 5' RACE reads, TCRdb called clonotypes with MiXCR, one entry per CDR3 protein. The data hold 700,000 to 950,000 distinct CDR3 sequences, with roughly 12% observed a single time. The same sample was also used in a study of yellow fever vaccine responses in identical twins.

Sequenced: PBMCs. The receptors here all came from a woman aged 18-29 years in good health. The CDR3 runs from the conserved cysteine through the conserved F or W. A D gene is named only where the DNA matches it firmly. Part of the rows lack a size; the others show once, few, many or a class for expanded clones.

V: TRBV6-2/TRBV6-3; J: TRBJ2-1; D: NA; size: few; DNA: TGTGCCAGCAGTTACTCCGGACTCCTCCCCCGAAATGAGCAGTTCTTC; CDR3: CASSYSGLLPRNEQFF
V: TRBV4-1; J: TRBJ1-3; D: NA; size: NA; DNA: TGCGCCAGCAGCCAAGATTTGCACTCTGGAAACACCATATATTTT; CDR3: CASSQDLHSGNTIYF
V: TRBV14; J: TRBJ2-1; D: NA; size: NA; DNA: TGTGCCAGCAGCCACGGAGGATATAGTGAGCAGTTCTTC; CDR3: CASSHGGYSEQFF
V: TRBV28; J: TRBJ2-3; D: NA; size: few; DNA: TGTGCCATCGCCGGAGTGGGGACAGATACGCAGTATTTT; CDR3: CAIAGVGTDTQYF
V: TRBV27; J: TRBJ2-7; D: TRBD2; size: NA; DNA: TGTGCCAGCAGTTTAGCCGGACTAGCGCCTTCCTACGAGCAGTACTTC; CDR3: CASSLAGLAPSYEQYF
V: TRBV20-1; J: TRBJ2-2; D: TRBD2; size: few; DNA: TGCAGTGCTACCGGGACTAAAAACACCGGGGAGCTGTTTTTT; CDR3: CSATGTKNTGELFF
V: TRBV12-3/TRBV12-4; J: TRBJ2-1; D: TRBD2; size: many; DNA: TGTGCCAGCAGGGGGGGAAGGCTAGCGGGGCACAATGAGCAGTTCTTC; CDR3: CASRGGRLAGHNEQFF
V: TRBV11-2; J: TRBJ2-3; D: TRBD2; size: few; DNA: TGTGCCAGCAGCTCGACACTAGCGGGGGGCACAGATACGCAGTATTTT; CDR3: CASSSTLAGGTDTQYF
V: TRBV7-2; J: TRBJ2-3; D: NA; size: NA; DNA: TGTGCCAGCAGCTTAGAAAGGCGGGATTACATCCTCCGGCAGTATTTT; CDR3: CASSLERRDYILRQYF
V: TRBV5-1; J: TRBJ1-1; D: NA; size: NA; DNA: TGCGCCAGCAGCTTGTGGAAGGGGACTGAAGCTTTCTTT; CDR3: CASSLWKGTEAFF
V: TRBV28; J: TRBJ2-1; D: NA; size: NA; DNA: TGTGCCAGCAGACCTACTAGTCCTAGCTCCTACAATGAGCAGTTCTTC; CDR3: CASRPTSPSSYNEQFF
V: TRBV12-3/TRBV12-4; J: TRBJ2-2; D: NA; size: few; DNA: TGTGCCAGCAGTCTCGATCGACTAGTGTGGTTCGCCGGGGAGCTGTTTTTT; CDR3: CASSLDRLVWFAGELFF
V: TRBV2; J: TRBJ1-1; D: NA; size: NA; DNA: TGTGCCAGCAGTGAAATCGGAGCAACTGAAGCTTTCTTT; CDR3: CASSEIGATEAFF
V: TRBV5-1; J: TRBJ2-5; D: NA; size: many; DNA: TGCGCCAGCGGTCCGACAGGAAGCAAGGAGACCCAGTACTTC; CDR3: CASGPTGSKETQYF
V: TRBV20-1; J: TRBJ2-3; D: NA; size: few; DNA: TGCAGTCTTGGTCAGTTTGGCGATTACGGGCCAGATACGCAGTATTTT; CDR3: CSLGQFGDYGPDTQYF
V: TRBV12-5; J: TRBJ2-1; D: NA; size: NA; DNA: TGTGCTAGTGGGTTAGCGTACTACAATGAGCAGTTCTTC; CDR3: CASGLAYYNEQFF